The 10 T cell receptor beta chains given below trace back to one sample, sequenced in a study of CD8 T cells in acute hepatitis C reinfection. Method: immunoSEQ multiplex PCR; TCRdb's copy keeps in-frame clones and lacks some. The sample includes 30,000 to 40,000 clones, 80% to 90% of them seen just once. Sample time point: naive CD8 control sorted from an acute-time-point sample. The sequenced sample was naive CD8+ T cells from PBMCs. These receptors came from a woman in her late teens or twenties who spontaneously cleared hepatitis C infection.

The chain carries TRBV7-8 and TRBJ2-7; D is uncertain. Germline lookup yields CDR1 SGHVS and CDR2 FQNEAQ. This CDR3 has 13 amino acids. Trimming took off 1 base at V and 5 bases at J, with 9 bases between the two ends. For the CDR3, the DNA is TGTGCCAGCAGCTTAGGCCAACCTGACGAGCAGTACTTC. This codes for CASSLGQPDEQYF. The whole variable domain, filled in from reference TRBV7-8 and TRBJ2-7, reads GAGVSQSPRYKVAKRGQDVALRCDPISGHVSLFWYQQALGQGPEFLTYFQNEAQLDKSGLPSDRFFAERPEGSVSTLKIQRTQQEDSAVYLCASSLGQPDEQYFGPGTRLTVT.

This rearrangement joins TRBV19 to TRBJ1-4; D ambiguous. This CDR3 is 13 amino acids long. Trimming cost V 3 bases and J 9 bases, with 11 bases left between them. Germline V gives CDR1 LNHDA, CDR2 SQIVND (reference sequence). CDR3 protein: CASSIGYVQKLFF. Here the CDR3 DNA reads TGTGCCAGTAGTATTGGGTACGTCCAAAAACTGTTTTTT.

The CDR3 DNA sequence: TGTGCCAGCAGCCCTCCGGGACAGGGTATGGCAGATACGCAGTATTTT. Translation gives CASSPPGQGMADTQYF. The chain recombines TRBV9 with TRBJ2-3; 9 positions agree with TRBD1. Germline V gene data show CDR1 as SGDLS and CDR2 as YYNGEE. The ends lost 4 bases at V and 4 bases at J; junction bases unmatched: 10. The CDR3 is 16 amino acids.

The CDR3 bases are TGTGCCAGCAGCCATCCGGGACAGAACTACGAGCAGTACTTC. It specifies CASSHPGQNYEQYF. V is TRBV11-1 and J is TRBJ2-7, with TRBD1 matching 7 bases. V lost 5 bases and J lost 3; bases outside the gene matches: 7. CDR3 length: 14 residues. CDR1 is SGHAT and CDR2 is FQDESV in the germline V gene (reference sequence).

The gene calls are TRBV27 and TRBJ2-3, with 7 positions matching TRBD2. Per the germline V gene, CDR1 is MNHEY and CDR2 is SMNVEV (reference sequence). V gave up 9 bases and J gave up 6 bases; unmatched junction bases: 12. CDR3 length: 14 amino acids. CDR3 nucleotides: TGTGCCAGTTCCGTGGGAGGGATCGGGGATACGCAGTATTTT. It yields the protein CASSVGGIGDTQYF.

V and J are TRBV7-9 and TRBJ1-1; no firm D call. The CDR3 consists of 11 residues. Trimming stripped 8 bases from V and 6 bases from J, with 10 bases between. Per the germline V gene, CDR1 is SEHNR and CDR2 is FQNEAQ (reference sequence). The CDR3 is CASDLSPEAFF. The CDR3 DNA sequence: TGTGCCAGCGATCTCAGCCCTGAAGCTTTCTTT.

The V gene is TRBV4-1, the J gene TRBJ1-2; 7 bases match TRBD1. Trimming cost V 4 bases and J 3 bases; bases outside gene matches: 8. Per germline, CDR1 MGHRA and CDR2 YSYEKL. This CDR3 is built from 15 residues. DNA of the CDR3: TGCGCCAGCAGCCCAGGACAGGCTTTATACTATGGCTACACCTTC. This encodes CASSPGQALYYGYTF.

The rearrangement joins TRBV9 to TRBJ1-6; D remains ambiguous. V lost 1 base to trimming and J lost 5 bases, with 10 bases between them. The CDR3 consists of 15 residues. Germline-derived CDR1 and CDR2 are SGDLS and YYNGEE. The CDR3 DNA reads TGTGCCAGCAGCGTATCGGGAGCCGATAATTCACCCCTCCACTTT. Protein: CASSVSGADNSPLHF.

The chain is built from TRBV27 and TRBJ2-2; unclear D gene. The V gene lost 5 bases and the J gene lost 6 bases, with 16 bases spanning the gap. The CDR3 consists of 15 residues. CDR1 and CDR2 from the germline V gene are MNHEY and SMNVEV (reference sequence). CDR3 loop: CASSPPVIPAGELFF. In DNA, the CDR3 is TGTGCCAGCAGTCCCCCGGTTATCCCGGCCGGGGAGCTGTTTTTT.

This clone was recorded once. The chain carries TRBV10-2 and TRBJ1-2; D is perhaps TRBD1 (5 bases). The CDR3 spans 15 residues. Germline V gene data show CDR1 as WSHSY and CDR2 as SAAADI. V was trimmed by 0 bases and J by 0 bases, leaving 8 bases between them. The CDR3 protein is CASSESTTANYGYTF. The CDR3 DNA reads TGCGCCAGCAGTGAGTCCACGACAGCTAACTATGGCTACACCTTC.